What follows are 25 T cell receptor beta chains derived from one specimen sequenced in a study of T cells in Graves' hyperthyroidism and ophthalmopathy. RNA transcripts provided the source from which TCR beta CDR3 regions were amplified. A first-round RT-PCR of the TCR CDR3 used the HTBI primer set. TCRdb called the multiplex PCR reads again in MiXCR, with one record for every CDR3 protein. The table has around 800,000 distinct CDR3 sequences, roughly 40% seen once. What was sequenced was blood. The receptors here all came from a man between 18 and 35 years old with Graves' hyperthyroidism.

The V call is TRBV29-1, the J call TRBJ1-6, with TRBD1 matching 7 bases. The CDR3 contains 15 residues. V lost 4 bases to trimming and J lost 10 bases; unmatched junction nucleotides: 13. Per germline, CDR1 SQVTM and CDR2 ANQGSEA. Written as DNA, the CDR3 is TGCAGCGTTGTGACTAGCGGGACAGTGGACTCACCCCTCCACTTT. Its translation: CSVVTSGTVDSPLHF.

The CDR3 sequence is CSATPPGRGPFYGYTF. The CDR3 region has the DNA TGCAGTGCTACCCCTCCCGGGAGGGGCCCTTTCTATGGCTACACCTTC. This chain links TRBV20-1 with TRBJ1-2; TRBD1 might be the D (5 bases). The CDR3 is 16 amino acids. V was pared by 4 bases and J by 4 bases, with 22 bases between. CDR1 is DFQATT and CDR2 is SNEGSKA in the germline V gene (reference sequence).

This clonotype appeared many times. This chain connects TRBV7-9 to TRBJ2-5; TRBD1 aligns across 7 bases. Trimming took 6 bases from V and 3 from J; bases not matched to a gene: 13. CDR1 SEHNR and CDR2 FQNEAQ come from the germline V gene (reference sequence). CDR3 length: 16 residues. In nucleotides, the CDR3 is TGTGCCAGCAGGGATGGACAGGCTGCCGGTGAAGAGACCCAGTACTTC. This sequence encodes CASRDGQAAGEETQYF.

The genes are TRBV5-4 and TRBJ1-2, with 10 bases lining up with TRBD1. Losses at the gene ends were 3 bases for V and 6 bases for J; bases not matched to a gene: 8. Germline lookup yields CDR1 SGHNT and CDR2 YYREEE (reference sequence). The length of the CDR3 is 15 residues. DNA of the CDR3: TGTGCCAGCAGCTCCCCGGGACAGGGGCCCAATGGCTACACCTTC. Protein sequence: CASSSPGQGPNGYTF.

The rearrangement links TRBV7-6 to TRBJ1-6; maybe TRBD1 (6 bases). Per germline, CDR1 SGHVS and CDR2 FNYEAQ. The CDR3 length is 15 residues. V lost 8 bases and J lost 7, with 18 bases in between. The CDR3 region is CASSRAGDVNSPLHF. The CDR3 DNA is TGTGCCAGCTCGAGAGCAGGGGATGTGAATTCACCCCTCCACTTT.

This clonotype was counted ten times or more. V usage is TRBV7-6 and J usage is TRBJ1-1; D is unclear. Trimming took 5 bases from V and 7 from J, leaving 14 bases between them. The CDR3 loop spans 13 amino acids. Germline V gives CDR1 SGHVS, CDR2 FNYEAQ. The CDR3 DNA follows: TGTGCCAGCAGCCCCCTAGGAGGCGGTGAAGCTTTCTTT. Residues: CASSPLGGGEAFF.

The sample holds many counts of this clonotype. The J gene is TRBJ1-1, the V gene TRBV9; D may be TRBD1 (5 bases). CDR1 is SGDLS, CDR2 YYNGEE, per germline. Trimming took 0 bases from V and 8 from J, leaving 14 bases between them. This CDR3 region has 14 residues. The chain's CDR3 is CASSVGGGGNEAFF. The CDR3 coding sequence is TGTGCCAGCAGCGTAGGGGGGGGAGGGAACGAAGCTTTCTTT.

This sequence joins TRBV7-2 and TRBJ1-5; 8 nucleotides match TRBD1. The CDR3 is made up of 15 amino acids. With 3 bases clipped from V and 5 bases from J, the junction kept 6 bases outside the gene matches. Germline V gene data show CDR1 as SGHTA and CDR2 as FQGNSA. Here the CDR3 DNA reads TGTGCCAGCAGCTTTCGACAGGGGCAAGATCAGCCCCAGCATTTT. It translates to CASSFRQGQDQPQHF. Variable domain in full (rest from reference TRBV7-2 and TRBJ1-5): GAGVSQSPSNKVTEKGKDVELRCDPISGHTALYWYRQSLGQGLEFLIYFQGNSAPDKSGLPSDRFSAERTGGSVSTLTIQRTQQEDSAVYLCASSFRQGQDQPQHFGDGTRLSIL.

The chain employs TRBV7-2 and TRBJ1-5, with D perhaps TRBD1 (6 bases). CDR1 and CDR2 from the germline V gene are SGHTA and FQGNSA. This CDR3 is built from 14 residues. The V end lost 8 bases, the J end lost 5 bases, and 16 bases lay between the germline ends. As DNA, the CDR3 is TGTGCCAGCTCACCGTTTCCAGGGGATCAGCCCCAGCATTTT. Translation gives CASSPFPGDQPQHF. The whole variable domain, filled in from reference TRBV7-2 and TRBJ1-5, reads GAGVSQSPSNKVTEKGKDVELRCDPISGHTALYWYRQSLGQGLEFLIYFQGNSAPDKSGLPSDRFSAERTGGSVSTLTIQRTQQEDSAVYLCASSPFPGDQPQHFGDGTRLSIL.

This clonotype was detected once. The V and J genes are TRBV10-3 and TRBJ2-2; 7 bases match TRBD2. The length of the CDR3 is 13 residues. Germline V gene data show CDR1 as ENHRY and CDR2 as SYGVKD. V dropped 4 bases and J dropped 7; count of bases not matched to a gene: 3. As DNA, the CDR3 is TGTGCCATCAGTGCAAGGACTAGCGGGGAGCTGTTTTTT. This translates into CAISARTSGELFF.

J is TRBJ1-3 and V is TRBV2, with D uncertain. CDR3 length equals 16 residues. V was trimmed by 0 bases and J by 0 bases, leaving 9 bases between them. Germline V gives CDR1 SNHLY, CDR2 FYNNEI. The CDR3 spells CASSEAVRSSGNTIYF. The CDR3 nucleotides are TGTGCCAGCAGTGAAGCTGTCAGAAGCTCTGGAAACACCATATATTTT.

The V and J genes are TRBV10-3 and TRBJ1-5; D is undetermined. Germline values: CDR1 ENHRY, CDR2 SYGVKD. The ends were cut back, 10 bases at V and 0 bases at J, with 13 bases in the middle. CDR3 size: 14 residues. The DNA of the CDR3 is TGTGCCACCTCCGGGTCGGGTAGCAATCAGCCCCAGCATTTT. Residues: CATSGSGSNQPQHF.

This clonotype was seen a handful of times. In DNA form, the CDR3 reads TGCGCCAGCAGCGTCCCGGGACAGAAGAACACTGAAGCTTTCTTT. It codes for CASSVPGQKNTEAFF. V usage is TRBV5-1 and J usage is TRBJ1-1; 7 bases match TRBD1. V lost 4 bases to trimming and J lost 1 base; unmatched junction nucleotides: 7. The length of the CDR3 is 15 residues. From germline, CDR1 is SGHRS and CDR2 YFSETQ.

This clonotype was counted a few times. V gene TRBV4-3 combines with J gene TRBJ2-7; TRBD2 matches 7 bases. The CDR3 loop spans 16 amino acids. Germline trimming cut 1 base from V and 7 bases from J; bases unmatched to any gene: 13. CDR1 is LGHNA, CDR2 YSLEER, per germline. CDR3 region: CASSQGGRQRRWEQYF. CDR3 sequence (DNA): TGCGCCAGCAGCCAAGGCGGGAGACAGCGACGGTGGGAGCAGTACTTC.

The V call is TRBV7-2, the J call TRBJ2-7, with no clear D. V was cut by 5 bases and J by 0 bases, with 11 bases left in between. Looked up from germline, CDR1 is SGHTA and CDR2 is FQGNSA. CDR3 length: 14 amino acids. The CDR3 DNA is TGTGCCAGCAGCCCGCAGGTCAGCTCCTACGAGCAGTACTTC. Amino acid sequence: CASSPQVSSYEQYF.

The chain joins TRBV29-1 to TRBJ1-1; TRBD1 matches at 7 bases. From germline, CDR1 is SQVTM and CDR2 ANQGSEA. The CDR3 covers 15 residues. The ends lost 7 bases at V and 0 bases at J; junction bases unmatched: 11. As DNA, the CDR3 is TGCAGCGGGGAACAGGGGTCAAGGATGAACACTGAAGCTTTCTTT. Protein sequence: CSGEQGSRMNTEAFF.

About this clonotype: One junction end disagrees with the germline gene, perhaps due to a read error. The chain joins TRBV11-2 to TRBJ2-5, with 7 bases that match TRBD2. CDR1 and CDR2 (germline): SGHAT, FQNNGV. This CDR3 is built from 14 residues. CDR3 region: CASSPLAVSGTQWF. DNA for the CDR3: TGTGCCAGCAGCCCCCTAGCGGTCTCCGGGACCCAGTGGTTC.

J is TRBJ2-7 and V is TRBV20-1; 8 bases match TRBD2. There are 13 residues in the CDR3. V shed 2 bases and J 2 bases; nucleotides not matched to a gene: 2. CDR1 is DFQATT and CDR2 is SNEGSKA in the germline V gene (reference sequence). CDR3 DNA: TGCAGTGCTAGATCCGGGGGGGCCTACGAGCAGTACTTC. Translating it yields CSARSGGAYEQYF.

The gene calls are TRBV12-3 or TRBV12-4 and TRBJ2-7; D remains ambiguous. The CDR3 loop spans 13 amino acids. V shed 8 bases and J shed 2 bases, with 13 bases lying between them. As DNA, the CDR3 is TGTGCCAGCTCAAGGACGGATCCCTACGAGCAGTACTTC. Translating it yields CASSRTDPYEQYF.

This chain joins TRBV15 and TRBJ2-5; D is perhaps TRBD2 (5 bases). V was clipped by 0 bases and J by 5 bases, with 16 bases between them. Germline values: CDR1 LNHNV, CDR2 YYDKDF (reference sequence). This CDR3 has 16 residues. The CDR3 bases are TGTGCCACCAGCAGAGATAGCGAGGTTGCCGGGGAGACCCAGTACTTC. Translated, it gives CATSRDSEVAGETQYF.

The rearrangement links TRBV11-2 to TRBJ1-2; D is undetermined. The CDR3 consists of 14 residues. Germline V gives CDR1 SGHAT, CDR2 FQNNGV. V lost 5 bases and J lost 3, with 13 bases in between. The CDR3 nucleotides read TGTGCCAGCAGCCAGGTCGGCGGTGACTATGGCTACACCTTC. Protein: CASSQVGGDYGYTF.

There are a few counts of this clonotype. CDR3 bases: TGTGCCAGCAGCCGCATTAATGAAAAACTGTTTTTT. Its protein is CASSRINEKLFF. V gene TRBV7-9 combines with J gene TRBJ1-4, with D unclear. Trimming shortened V by 5 bases and J by 4 bases, and 5 bases separated the two germline ends. The CDR3 consists of 12 residues. Germline assignment: CDR1 SEHNR and CDR2 FQNEAQ (reference sequence).

The rearrangement links TRBV29-1 to TRBJ2-7; 11 nucleotides agree with TRBD1. The J segment lost 9 bases and the V segment lost 3 bases, leaving 13 bases of the junction unmatched. Per the germline V gene, CDR1 is SQVTM and CDR2 is ANQGSEA. The CDR3 has 15 residues. CDR3 DNA sequence: TGCAGCGTTGAGGGACAGGGGGGGAACACAGATACGCAGTACTTC. It translates to CSVEGQGGNTDTQYF.

The sample holds one count of this clonotype. The gene calls are TRBV20-1 and TRBJ1-2; 10 bases align to TRBD1. Germline lookup yields CDR1 DFQATT and CDR2 SNEGSKA (reference sequence). J was trimmed by 11 bases and V by 3 bases; bases with no gene match: 6. The CDR3 is 12 residues long. The CDR3 spells CSASVQGQGYTF. In DNA form, the CDR3 reads TGCAGTGCTAGCGTTCAGGGACAGGGGTACACCTTC.

This clonotype was detected a few times. The chain uses TRBV9 and TRBJ2-7; D is undetermined. Looked up from germline, CDR1 is SGDLS and CDR2 is YYNGEE. V lost 0 bases, J lost 0 bases, and 13 bases lay in between. The CDR3 extends over 16 amino acids. CDR3 in amino acids: CASSVESGGSSYEQYF. Written as DNA, the CDR3 is TGTGCCAGCAGCGTAGAATCCGGTGGAAGCTCCTACGAGCAGTACTTC.